These T cell receptor beta chains were read from a single sample in a study of T-cell memory formation after mild COVID-19. In TCRdb, the 5' RACE reads were re-called with MiXCR into one record per CDR3 protein. The data contain under 350,000 distinct CDR3 sequences, about 16% of them singletons. The sequenced material came from PBMCs or a T cell subset sorted from them (not recorded which). The receptors derive from a man younger than 35 who had mild COVID-19 (a few samples of this study predate the infection). Cell type and time point are not known. CDR3s include the opening cysteine and the closing phenylalanine or tryptophan. The D gene is left open where the match is weak. Rows may omit the clone size; those that give it use once, few, many or a size class.

clone_size d_call j_call v_call cdr3_aa
few . TRBJ2-2 TRBV7-8 CASSPPRADRSSGELFF
. TRBD1 TRBJ2-1 TRBV3-1 CASSPLQGSGNEQFF
. . TRBJ1-4 TRBV5-1 CASSLEFWVTAEKLFF
. . TRBJ2-3 TRBV27 CAIRRSGTDTQYF
. TRBD2 TRBJ2-3 TRBV30 CAWRAGPTITDTQYF
. . TRBJ2-7 TRBV4-1 CASSQDAYEQYF
few TRBD1 TRBJ2-5 TRBV6-2/TRBV6-3 CASSSLRDSTQETQYF
. . TRBJ1-3 TRBV20-1 CSARRQFTGNTIYF
. . TRBJ2-5 TRBV7-7 CASSLGGTAGQETQYF
. TRBD1 TRBJ1-5 TRBV4-1 CASSRRQGDNQPQHF
. . TRBJ1-2 TRBV27 CASSLTATYGYTF
. TRBD2 TRBJ2-1 TRBV29-1 CSVDGGSSYNEQFF